This is a list of T cell receptor beta chains from one sample in a study of prognosis after radiotherapy for stage I lung cancer. In TCRdb, the multiplex PCR reads were re-called with MiXCR into one record per CDR3 protein. Of about 22,000 distinct CDR3 sequences in the sample, 40% were seen once. Sequencing used PBMCs, obtained before or after stereotactic body radiation therapy (not recorded which). These receptors came from a donor over 45 with non-small cell lung cancer. Both conserved end residues are part of each CDR3. D genes are given only for firm matches. Clone size is not always given. Where it is, it says once, few, many or a class for expanded clones.

j_call v_call d_call clone_size cdr3_aa cdr3_nt
TRBJ2-1 TRBV9 NA many CASSVSGSYNEQFF TGTGCCAGCAGCGTAAGTGGCTCCTACAATGAGCAGTTCTTC
TRBJ1-2 TRBV6-2/TRBV6-3 NA NA CASKLQGNNYGYTF TGTGCCAGCAAATTACAGGGTAATAACTATGGCTACACCTTC
TRBJ1-6 TRBV6-1 TRBD1 medium-sized CASSPRTGGGYSPLHF TGTGCCAGCAGTCCGCGGACAGGGGGCGGCTATTCACCCCTCCACTTT
TRBJ2-7 TRBV5-1 NA medium-sized CASSPVPGMYYEQYF TGCGCCAGCAGCCCCGTGCCGGGGATGTACTACGAGCAGTACTTC
TRBJ2-5 TRBV11-2 NA many CASRLGGETQYF TGTGCCAGCAGACTGGGCGGAGAGACCCAGTACTTC
TRBJ2-1 TRBV20-1 TRBD2 many CSAWSGTHNEQFF TGCAGTGCTTGGAGCGGGACTCACAATGAGCAGTTCTTC
TRBJ2-5 TRBV2 NA NA CASSWTWGGETQYF TGTGCCAGCAGCTGGACATGGGGCGGAGAGACCCAGTACTTC
TRBJ2-5 TRBV28 NA many CASSPWQETQYF TGTGCCAGCAGCCCGTGGCAAGAGACCCAGTACTTC
TRBJ1-4 TRBV7-9 NA NA CASSLGSGLAGTEKLFF TGTGCCAGCAGCTTAGGATCGGGACTAGCGGGGACAGAAAAACTGTTTTTT
TRBJ2-1 TRBV7-2 NA once CASILGGRGLWQFF TGTGCCAGCATCTTAGGGGGAAGGGGTTTGTGGCAGTTCTTC
TRBJ2-7 TRBV5-6 NA many CASSASYEQYF TGTGCCAGCAGCGCTAGCTACGAGCAGTACTTC
TRBJ2-2 TRBV18 TRBD2 many CASSPQLAENTGELFF TGTGCCAGCTCACCGCAACTAGCGGAGAACACCGGGGAGCTGTTTTTT
TRBJ2-2 TRBV6-2/TRBV6-3 NA NA CASTKVTCGTGELFF TGTGCCAGCACCAAAGTAACGTGCGGTACCGGGGAGCTGTTTTTT
TRBJ2-3 TRBV11-3 TRBD1 many CASSSTFQGAPDTQYF TGTGCCAGCAGCTCGACATTCCAGGGGGCCCCAGATACGCAGTATTTT
TRBJ2-7 TRBV11-2 NA medium-sized CASSSLAGRIYSYEQYF TGTGCCAGCAGCTCCTTGGCGGGGCGGATTTACTCCTACGAGCAGTACTTC
TRBJ2-3 TRBV7-9 TRBD1 NA CASSWQGAPGTDTQYF TGTGCCAGCAGCTGGCAGGGGGCACCGGGCACAGATACGCAGTATTTT
TRBJ2-7 TRBV20-1 TRBD2 many CSAAPSGRALSEQYF TGCAGTGCCGCCCCTAGCGGGAGGGCCCTATCCGAGCAGTACTTC
TRBJ2-1 TRBV28 TRBD2 NA CASNPAGALYNEQFF TGTGCCAGCAATCCAGCGGGAGCCCTATACAATGAGCAGTTCTTC
TRBJ1-4 TRBV18 NA many CASSPSSTNEKLFF TGTGCCAGCTCACCCAGCTCAACTAATGAAAAACTGTTTTTT
TRBJ2-5 TRBV2 NA many CASSRDPQETQYF TGTGCCAGCAGTCGGGACCCGCAAGAGACCCAGTACTTC
TRBJ1-1 TRBV2 TRBD1 NA CASRATQGSTESFF TGCGCCAGCAGAGCCACACAGGGGTCCACTGAATCTTTCTTT
TRBJ2-4 TRBV7-2 TRBD2 many CASSLGSGSDIQYF TGTGCCAGCAGCTTAGGTAGCGGGAGTGACATTCAGTACTTC
TRBJ2-1 TRBV20-1 NA many CSAPRYGGNEQFF TGCAGTGCTCCACGGTACGGCGGCAATGAGCAGTTCTTC
TRBJ2-2 TRBV20-1 TRBD2 NA CGGRGGPAGELFF TGCGGGGGTCGGGGGGGCCCGGCGGGGGAGCTGTTTTTT
TRBJ1-1 TRBV5-1 TRBD1 many CASSFGGTANTEAFF TGCGCCAGCAGCTTTGGAGGGACAGCGAACACTGAAGCTTTCTTT
TRBJ2-7 TRBV12-3/TRBV12-4 NA medium-sized CASSFPGVTYEQYF TGTGCCAGCAGTTTTCCCGGGGTAACCTACGAGCAGTACTTC
TRBJ1-3 TRBV2 TRBD1 many CASRQGTGNTIYF TGTGCCAGCAGACAGGGGACGGGAAACACCATATATTTT
TRBJ2-3 TRBV30 NA many CAWSLYSDTQYF TGTGCCTGGAGCCTGTATTCAGATACGCAGTATTTT
TRBJ2-5 TRBV6-1 TRBD2 many CASSSGRAQVETQYF TGTGCCAGCAGTAGCGGGAGGGCCCAGGTGGAGACCCAGTACTTC
TRBJ1-4 TRBV2 NA NA CASKWEGEKLFF TGTGCCAGCAAGTGGGAGGGGGAAAAACTGTTTTTT
TRBJ1-3 TRBV5-1 TRBD1 many CASSVGTATGNTIYF TGCGCCAGCAGCGTCGGGACAGCGACTGGAAACACCATATATTTT
TRBJ2-3 TRBV6-1 NA many CASRSREVGTDTQYF TGTGCCAGCAGGTCCCGCGAGGTTGGCACAGATACGCAGTATTTT
TRBJ1-5 TRBV6-1 NA medium-sized CASSKGTQPQHF TGTGCCAGCAGTAAGGGAACTCAGCCCCAGCATTTT
TRBJ1-1 TRBV5-1 NA NA CASSLQQNTEAFF TGCGCCAGCAGCTTGCAACAGAACACTGAAGCTTTCTTT
TRBJ1-6 TRBV6-1 NA NA CASTDTGNSPLHF TGTGCCAGCACGGACACTGGAAATTCACCCCTCCACTTT
TRBJ1-5 TRBV6-1 NA NA CASSDPNVRPQHF TGTGCCAGCAGTGACCCGAATGTGCGGCCCCAGCATTTT
TRBJ2-3 TRBV6-5 TRBD1 NA CASSYSGTGASTDTQYF TGTGCCAGCAGTTATTCGGGGACAGGGGCCAGCACAGATACGCAGTATTTT
TRBJ2-3 TRBV19 NA NA CASSLAYFSTDTQYF TGTGCCAGTAGTCTGGCGTATTTCAGCACAGATACGCAGTATTTT
TRBJ2-5 TRBV29-1 TRBD1 NA CSVERGQRETQYF TGCAGCGTTGAGAGGGGGCAAAGGGAGACCCAGTACTTC
TRBJ2-1 TRBV18 NA many CASSPPLAAEQFF TGTGCCAGCTCACCACCTCTCGCTGCTGAGCAGTTCTTC
TRBJ2-7 TRBV28 TRBD1 NA CASLGTGYTYEQYF TGTGCCAGTCTAGGGACAGGGTATACCTACGAGCAGTACTTC